This T cell receptor (beta chain) is from a study of shared clonotypes between healthy human individuals. Study-wide results and caveats: Between a handful of donors, naive CD4 clonotypes were shared at a level of about 5.3%.

Germline V gene sequence: CDR1 SGDLS, CDR2 YYNGEE. CDR3 size: 13 residues. Trimming took off 0 bases at V and 3 bases at J, with 6 bases between the two ends. TCRdb keeps only in-frame clones here, not all; method: immunoSEQ multiplex PCR. The table includes around 980,000 clones, about 84% detected once. Remarks on this clone: Its antigen is undetermined. This clone may be a read error of a much larger clone one base away.

The receptor comes from a man younger than 35 in good health. Some clones in this sample may be carry-over from other donors' samples. The specimen sequenced was memory CD4+ T cells from PBMCs. Subset reported: CD45RA-negative fraction. The chain carries TRBV9 and TRBJ2-5; no clear D gene. The chain's CDR3 is CASSVGTEETQYF. In DNA form, the CDR3 reads TGTGCCAGCAGCGTAGGGACCGAAGAGACCCAGTACTTC.